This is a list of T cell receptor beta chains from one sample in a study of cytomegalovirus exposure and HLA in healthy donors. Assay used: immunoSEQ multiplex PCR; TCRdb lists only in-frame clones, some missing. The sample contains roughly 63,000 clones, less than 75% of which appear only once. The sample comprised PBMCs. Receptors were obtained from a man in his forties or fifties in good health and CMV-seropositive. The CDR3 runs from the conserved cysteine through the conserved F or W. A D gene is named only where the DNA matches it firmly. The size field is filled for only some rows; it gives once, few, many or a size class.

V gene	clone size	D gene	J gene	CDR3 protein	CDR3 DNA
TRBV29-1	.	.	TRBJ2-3	CSVGPSSDTQYF	TGCAGCGTTGGACCTAGCTCAGATACGCAGTATTTT
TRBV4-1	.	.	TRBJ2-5	CASSRPGVLQETQYF	TGCGCCAGCAGCCGGCCGGGGGTGTTACAAGAGACCCAGTACTTC
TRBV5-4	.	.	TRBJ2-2	CASRAPGQRTGELFF	TGTGCCAGCAGGGCGCCGGGACAACGAACCGGGGAGCTGTTTTTT
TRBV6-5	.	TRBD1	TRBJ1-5	CASSYTGGPNQPQHF	TGTGCCAGCAGTTATACAGGGGGCCCCAATCAGCCCCAGCATTTT
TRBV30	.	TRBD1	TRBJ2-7	CAWGDRVYEQYF	TGTGCCTGGGGGGACAGGGTCTACGAGCAGTACTTC
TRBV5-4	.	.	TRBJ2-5	CASSLRGSYQETQYF	TGTGCCAGCAGCTTACGAGGCAGCTACCAAGAGACCCAGTACTTC
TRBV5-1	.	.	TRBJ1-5	CASSLLGGFRDQPQHF	TGCGCCAGCAGCCTACTAGGGGGTTTTCGGGATCAGCCCCAGCATTTT
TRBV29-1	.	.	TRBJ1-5	CSAGRVGQPQHF	TGCAGCGCCGGGAGGGTGGGTCAGCCCCAGCATTTT
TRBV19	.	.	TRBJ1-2	CASSIDRQGGYTF	TGTGCCAGTAGTATAGATCGCCAGGGTGGCTACACCTTC
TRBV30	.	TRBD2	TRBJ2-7	CAWTAGGSYEQYF	TGTGCCTGGACAGCGGGGGGCTCCTACGAGCAGTACTTC
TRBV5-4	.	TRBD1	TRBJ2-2	CASSLGQGANTGELFF	TGTGCCAGCAGCTTAGGACAGGGAGCTAACACCGGGGAGCTGTTTTTT
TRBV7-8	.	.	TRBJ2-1	CASSLWESDNEQFF	TGTGCCAGCAGCTTATGGGAGTCAGACAATGAGCAGTTCTTC
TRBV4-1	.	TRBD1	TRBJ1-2	CASSQSGTDYGYTF	TGCGCCAGCAGCCAATCCGGGACAGATTATGGCTACACCTTC
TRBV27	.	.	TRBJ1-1	CASSFSGGYTEAFF	TGTGCCAGCAGTTTTTCGGGGGGATACACTGAAGCTTTCTTT
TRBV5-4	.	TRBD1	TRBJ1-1	CASSLELDRGNTEAFF	TGTGCCAGCAGCTTGGAATTGGACAGGGGGAACACTGAAGCTTTCTTT
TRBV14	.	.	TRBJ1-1	CASSQVPGMNTEAFF	TGTGCCAGCAGCCAAGTACCAGGGATGAACACTGAAGCTTTCTTT
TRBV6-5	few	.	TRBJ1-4	CASSYLSRGGEKLFF	TGTGCCAGCAGTTATTTGTCCCGAGGCGGTGAAAAACTGTTTTTT
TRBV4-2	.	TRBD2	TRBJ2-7	CASSQDASGANYEQYF	TGTGCCAGCAGCCAAGATGCGAGCGGGGCCAACTACGAGCAGTACTTC
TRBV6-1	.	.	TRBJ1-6	CASRTGEAVYSPLHF	TGTGCCAGCAGGACAGGTGAGGCTGTCTACTCACCCCTCCACTTT
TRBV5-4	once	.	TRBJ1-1	CASSLRGGSSEAFF	TGTGCCAGCAGCCTAAGGGGAGGTAGTTCTGAAGCTTTCTTT
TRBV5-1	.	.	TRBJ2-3	CASSPDVSGTSTDTQYF	TGCGCCAGCAGCCCCGACGTCAGCGGTACCTCCACAGATACGCAGTATTTT
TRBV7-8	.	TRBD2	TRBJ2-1	CASSLGGGAANEQFF	TGTGCCAGCAGCTTAGGCGGGGGGGCCGCCAATGAGCAGTTCTTC
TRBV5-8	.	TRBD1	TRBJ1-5	CASSLWTGDGNQPQHF	TGTGCCAGCAGCTTGTGGACAGGGGACGGCAATCAGCCCCAGCATTTT
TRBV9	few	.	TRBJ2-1	CASSVEGGERNEQFF	TGTGCCAGCAGCGTAGAGGGGGGGGAAAGGAATGAGCAGTTCTTC
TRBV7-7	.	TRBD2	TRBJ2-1	CASSLSPRGTSGYNEQFF	TGTGCCAGCAGCTTATCCCCAAGGGGGACTAGCGGATACAATGAGCAGTTCTTC
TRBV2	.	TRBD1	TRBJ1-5	CASSDRTGGHQPQHF	TGTGCCAGCAGTGACCGGACAGGGGGTCACCAGCCCCAGCATTTT
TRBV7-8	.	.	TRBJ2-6	CASSPPGSGANVLTF	TGTGCCAGCAGCCCCCCGGGGTCTGGGGCCAACGTCCTGACTTTC
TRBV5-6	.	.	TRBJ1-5	CASSLGGVGPQPQHF	TGTGCCAGCAGCTTGGGCGGTGTGGGGCCTCAGCCCCAGCATTTT
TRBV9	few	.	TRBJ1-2	CASSVGRGNYGYTF	TGTGCCAGCAGCGTAGGTCGGGGAAACTATGGCTACACCTTC
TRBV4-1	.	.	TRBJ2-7	CASSQAGNGDYEQYF	TGCGCCAGCAGCCAAGCGGGGAACGGAGACTACGAGCAGTACTTC
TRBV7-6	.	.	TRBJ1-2	CASSLAQGLGYGYTF	TGTGCCAGCAGCTTAGCGCAGGGGTTAGGCTATGGCTACACCTTC
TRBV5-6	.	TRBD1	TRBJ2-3	CASSFQGAKDTQYF	TGTGCCAGCAGCTTCCAGGGGGCGAAAGATACGCAGTATTTT
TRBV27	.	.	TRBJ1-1	CATIAGIGAFF	TGTGCCACGATCGCAGGGATCGGAGCTTTCTTT
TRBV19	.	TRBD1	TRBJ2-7	CVRDRPFYEQYF	TGTGTCCGGGACAGGCCCTTCTACGAGCAGTACTTC
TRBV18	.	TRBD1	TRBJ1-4	CASSTISNARGRLEKLFF	TGTGCCAGCTCAACCATCTCGAATGCGAGGGGGCGACTTGAAAAACTGTTTTTT
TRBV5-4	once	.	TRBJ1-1	CASSWASTEAFF	TGTGCCAGCAGCTGGGCCAGCACTGAAGCTTTCTTT
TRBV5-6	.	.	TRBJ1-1	CASSFGWGEVNTEAFF	TGTGCCAGCAGCTTCGGTTGGGGAGAGGTGAACACTGAAGCTTTCTTT
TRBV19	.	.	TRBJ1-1	CASSIAPGRNTEAFF	TGTGCCAGTAGTATAGCCCCCGGGAGGAACACTGAAGCTTTCTTT
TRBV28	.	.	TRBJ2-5	CASTPGGVETQYF	TGTGCCAGCACCCCCGGGGGAGTGGAGACCCAGTACTTC
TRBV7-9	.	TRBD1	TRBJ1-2	CSSSPRQGGYTF	TGTTCCAGCAGCCCCCGACAGGGAGGCTACACCTTC
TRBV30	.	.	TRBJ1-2	CAWSVGESRPLNYGYTF	TGTGCCTGGAGTGTTGGGGAGTCTCGACCACTCAACTATGGCTACACCTTC
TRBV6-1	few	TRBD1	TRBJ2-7	CASSESGTGSYEQYF	TGTGCCAGCAGTGAATCCGGGACAGGCTCCTACGAGCAGTACTTC